This TCR beta chain was sequenced for a study of glioma-infiltrating T cells after dendritic cell vaccination. Whole-study context: Patients received three intradermal dendritic cell vaccine injections at biweekly intervals.

Primers: 60 V beta forward and 13 J beta reverse. Using immunoSEQ multiplex PCR, the repertoire was profiled, and TCRdb retains in-frame clones only, with some absent. This table has tens of thousands of clones, 70% to 90% appearing once. Findings and caveats of the study: The cohort had few patients with full blood and tumor sets.

There are 17 residues in the CDR3. CDR1 is SEHNR, CDR2 FQNEAQ, per germline (reference sequence). Between the trimmed V and J ends, which lost 4 bases and 2 bases, there was a span of 18 bases. Of note for this clone: The target antigen is unknown.

The source was blood, collected before dendritic cell vaccination. The TCR comes from a human donor with glioblastoma. This chain links TRBV7-9 with TRBJ1-5; D is possibly TRBD1 (5 bases). CDR3 sequence (DNA): TGTGCCAGCAGCTCATGGGGACCGCCGGGGGGCAATCAGCCCCAGCATTTT. It specifies CASSSWGPPGGNQPQHF.